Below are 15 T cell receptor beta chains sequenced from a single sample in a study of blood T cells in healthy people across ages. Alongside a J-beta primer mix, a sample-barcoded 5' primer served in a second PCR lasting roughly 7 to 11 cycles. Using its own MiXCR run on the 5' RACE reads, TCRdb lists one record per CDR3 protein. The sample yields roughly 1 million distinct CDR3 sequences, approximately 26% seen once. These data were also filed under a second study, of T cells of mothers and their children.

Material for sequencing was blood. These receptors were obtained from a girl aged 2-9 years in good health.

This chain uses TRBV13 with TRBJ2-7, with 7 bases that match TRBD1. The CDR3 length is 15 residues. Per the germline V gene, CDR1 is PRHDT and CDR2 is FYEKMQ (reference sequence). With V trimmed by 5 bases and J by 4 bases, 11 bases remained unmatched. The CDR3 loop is CASSKTVGTAYEQYF. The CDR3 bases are TGTGCCAGCAGCAAAACGGTCGGGACAGCATACGAGCAGTACTTC.

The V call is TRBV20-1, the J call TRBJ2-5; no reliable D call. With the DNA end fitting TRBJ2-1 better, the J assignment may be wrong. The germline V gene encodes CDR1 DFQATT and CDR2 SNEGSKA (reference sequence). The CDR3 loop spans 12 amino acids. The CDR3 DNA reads TGCAGTGCTAGAGATTTTCGTTATGAGCAGTTCTTC. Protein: CSARDFRYEQFF.

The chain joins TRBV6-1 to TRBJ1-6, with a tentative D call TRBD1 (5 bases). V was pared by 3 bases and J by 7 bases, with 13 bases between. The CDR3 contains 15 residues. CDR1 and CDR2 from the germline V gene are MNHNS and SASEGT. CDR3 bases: TGTGCCAGCAGTGACCAGGGATTGGGAAATTCACCCCTCCACTTT. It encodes CASSDQGLGNSPLHF.

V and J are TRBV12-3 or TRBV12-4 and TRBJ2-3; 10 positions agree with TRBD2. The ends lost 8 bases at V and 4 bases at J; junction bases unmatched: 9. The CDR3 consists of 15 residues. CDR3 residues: CASVGSSGGSDTQYF. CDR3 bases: TGTGCCAGCGTCGGGTCTAGCGGGGGTTCAGATACGCAGTATTTT.

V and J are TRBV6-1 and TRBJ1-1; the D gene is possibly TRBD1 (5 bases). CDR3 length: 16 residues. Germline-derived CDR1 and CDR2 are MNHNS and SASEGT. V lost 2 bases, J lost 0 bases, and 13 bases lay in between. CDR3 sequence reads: CASSERGDRLNTEAFF. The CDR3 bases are TGTGCCAGCAGTGAAAGGGGAGACAGACTGAACACTGAAGCTTTCTTT.

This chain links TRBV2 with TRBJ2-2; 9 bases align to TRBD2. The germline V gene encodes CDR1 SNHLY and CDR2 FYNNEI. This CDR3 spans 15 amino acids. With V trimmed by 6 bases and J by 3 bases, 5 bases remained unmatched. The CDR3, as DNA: TGTGCCAGCAGCACGAGACTAGCGGACACCGGGGAGCTGTTTTTT. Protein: CASSTRLADTGELFF.

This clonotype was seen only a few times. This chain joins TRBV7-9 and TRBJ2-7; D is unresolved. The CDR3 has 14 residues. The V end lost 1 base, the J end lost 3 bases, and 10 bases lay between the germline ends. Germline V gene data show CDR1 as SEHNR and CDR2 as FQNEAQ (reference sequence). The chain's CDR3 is CASSLEPLIYEQYF. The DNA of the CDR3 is TGTGCCAGCAGCTTAGAACCCCTTATCTACGAGCAGTACTTC.

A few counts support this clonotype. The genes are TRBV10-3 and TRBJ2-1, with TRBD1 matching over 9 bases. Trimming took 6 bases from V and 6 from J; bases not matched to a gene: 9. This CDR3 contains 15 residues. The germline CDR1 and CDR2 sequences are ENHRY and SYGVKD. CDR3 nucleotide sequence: TGTGCCATCAGCCCGCCCGGGACAGGGACCAATGAGCAGTTCTTC. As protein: CAISPPGTGTNEQFF.

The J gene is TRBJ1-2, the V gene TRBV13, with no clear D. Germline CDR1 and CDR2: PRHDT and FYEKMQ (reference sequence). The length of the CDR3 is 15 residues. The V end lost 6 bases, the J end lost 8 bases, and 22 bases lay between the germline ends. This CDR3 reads CASSFRVTGYGGYTF. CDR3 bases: TGTGCCAGCAGTTTTAGGGTTACGGGGTATGGCGGCTACACCTTC.

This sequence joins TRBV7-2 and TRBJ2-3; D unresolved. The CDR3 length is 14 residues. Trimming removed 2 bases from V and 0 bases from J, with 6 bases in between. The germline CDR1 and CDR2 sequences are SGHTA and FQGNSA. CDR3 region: CASSLPFSTDTQYF. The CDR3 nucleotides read TGTGCCAGCAGCTTACCCTTCAGCACAGATACGCAGTATTTT.

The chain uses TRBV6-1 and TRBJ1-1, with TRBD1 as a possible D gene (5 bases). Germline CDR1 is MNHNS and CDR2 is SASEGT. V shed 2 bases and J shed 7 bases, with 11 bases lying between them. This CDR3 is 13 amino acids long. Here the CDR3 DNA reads TGTGCCAGCAGTGAAAGCGGCAGGGATGAAGCTTTCTTT. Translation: CASSESGRDEAFF.

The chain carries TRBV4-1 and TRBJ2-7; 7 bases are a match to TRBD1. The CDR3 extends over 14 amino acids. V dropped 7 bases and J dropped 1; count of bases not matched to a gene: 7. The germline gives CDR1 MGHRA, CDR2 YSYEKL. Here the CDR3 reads CASKDRFLSYEQYF. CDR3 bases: TGCGCCAGCAAGGACAGGTTTCTTTCCTACGAGCAGTACTTC.

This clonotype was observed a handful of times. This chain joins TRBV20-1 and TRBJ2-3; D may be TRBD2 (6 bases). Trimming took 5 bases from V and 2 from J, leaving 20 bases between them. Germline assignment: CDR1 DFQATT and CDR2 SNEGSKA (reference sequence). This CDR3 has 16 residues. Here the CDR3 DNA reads TGCAGTGCTCCTCGACTAGTAGAGGGTCTCACAGATACGCAGTATTTT. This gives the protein CSAPRLVEGLTDTQYF.

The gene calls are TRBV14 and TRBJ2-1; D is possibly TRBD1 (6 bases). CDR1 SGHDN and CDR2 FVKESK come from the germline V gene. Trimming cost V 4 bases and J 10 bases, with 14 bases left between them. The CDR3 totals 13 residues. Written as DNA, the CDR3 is TGTGCCAGCAGCCCCTTGGACAGCAAGGAGCAGTTCTTC. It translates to CASSPLDSKEQFF. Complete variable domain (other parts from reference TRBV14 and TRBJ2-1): EAGVTQFPSHSVIEKGQTVTLRCDPISGHDNLYWYRRVMGKEIKFLLHFVKESKQDESGMPNNRFLAERTGGTYSTLKVQPAELEDSGVYFCASSPLDSKEQFFGPGTRLTVL.

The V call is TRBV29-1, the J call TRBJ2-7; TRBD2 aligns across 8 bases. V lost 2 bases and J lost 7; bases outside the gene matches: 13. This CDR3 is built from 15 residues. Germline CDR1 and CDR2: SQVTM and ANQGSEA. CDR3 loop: CSVETGTRGWSEQYF. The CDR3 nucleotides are TGCAGCGTTGAAACCGGGACTAGGGGGTGGAGTGAGCAGTACTTC.